The 3 T cell receptor beta chains below were found in one sample sequenced in a study of T cell responses to AZD1222 COVID-19 vaccine. Assay used: immunoSEQ multiplex PCR; TCRdb lists only in-frame clones, some missing. This sample has around 100,000 clones, with over 75% found just once. The sample in question was peripheral blood, obtained on day 0 of AZD1222 vaccination. These receptor sequences come from an adult in good health.

This sequence joins TRBV4-2 and TRBJ1-2; D unclear. Trimming removed 0 bases from V and 4 bases from J, with 12 bases in between. From germline, CDR1 is LGHNA and CDR2 YNFKEQ. The CDR3 contains 15 residues. The CDR3 DNA follows: TGTGCCAGCAGCCAAGATAGAAAGGGTGCCTATGGCTACACCTTC. Amino acids: CASSQDRKGAYGYTF.

This rearrangement joins TRBV7-3 to TRBJ1-6; the match to TRBD1 covers 10 bases. CDR1 and CDR2 (germline): SGHTA, FQGTGA. This CDR3 has 15 amino acids. Trimming removed 2 bases from V and 7 bases from J; junction bases left unmatched: 2. The CDR3 nucleotides are TGTGCCAGCAGCTTAGGGACAGGGGAAAATTCACCCCTCCACTTT. This translates into CASSLGTGENSPLHF.

The chain recombines TRBV19 with TRBJ2-2; D ambiguous. CDR3 length: 12 amino acids. Germline V lookup: CDR1 LNHDA, CDR2 SQIVND (reference sequence). V gave up 8 bases and J gave up 4 bases, with 8 bases separating them. CDR3 in amino acids: CASRSPTGELFF. The CDR3, as DNA: TGTGCCAGTCGCAGCCCCACCGGGGAGCTGTTTTTT.